The text below deals with one T cell receptor (beta chain). What it recognizes is unknown. V gave up 4 bases and J gave up 1 base; unmatched junction bases: 6. Germline CDR1 and CDR2: SGHRS and YFSETQ. This CDR3 is built from 17 residues. Profiled with immunoSEQ multiplex PCR; TCRdb holds only in-frame clones, not every one. Among tens of thousands of clones listed, approximately 80% were seen once. This specimen belongs to a study of OX40 agonist ivuxolimab in advanced cancers. The wider study: Ivuxolimab was delivered to patients intravenously every 2 weeks at doses spanning 0.01 to 10 mg/kg. Prior checkpoint blockade (anti-PD-1, anti-PD-L1 or anti-CTLA-4) was permitted; 40% had it.

Study-wide results and limits: Low normalized T-cell clonal expansion was additionally recorded for some nonresponders. It was not determined which antigens were specifically recognized by the peripheral T cells that had undergone clonal expansion.

Material: CD4+ or CD8+ T cells sorted from blood, obtained in a trial of the OX40 agonist ivuxolimab. This TCR came from an adult with an advanced solid tumor such as melanoma, head and neck, liver or kidney cancer. This rearrangement joins TRBV5-1 to TRBJ2-5, with 14 bases lining up with TRBD2. CDR3 sequence reads: CASSIGTSGRGQETQYF. Written as DNA, the CDR3 is TGCGCCAGCAGCATCGGGACTAGCGGGAGAGGCCAAGAGACCCAGTACTTC.